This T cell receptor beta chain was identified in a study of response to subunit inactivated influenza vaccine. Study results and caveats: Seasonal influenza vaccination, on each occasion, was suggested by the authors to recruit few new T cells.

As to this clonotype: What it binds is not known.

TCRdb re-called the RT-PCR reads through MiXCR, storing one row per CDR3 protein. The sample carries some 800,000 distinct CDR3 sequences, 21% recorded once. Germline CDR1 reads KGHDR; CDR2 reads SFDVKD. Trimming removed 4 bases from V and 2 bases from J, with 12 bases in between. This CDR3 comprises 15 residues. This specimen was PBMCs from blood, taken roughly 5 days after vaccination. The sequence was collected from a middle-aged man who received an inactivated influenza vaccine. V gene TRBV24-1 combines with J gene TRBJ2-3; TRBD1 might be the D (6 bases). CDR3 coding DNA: TGTGCCACCAGTGACACGACAGGACTCACAGATACGCAGTATTTT. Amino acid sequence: CATSDTTGLTDTQYF.